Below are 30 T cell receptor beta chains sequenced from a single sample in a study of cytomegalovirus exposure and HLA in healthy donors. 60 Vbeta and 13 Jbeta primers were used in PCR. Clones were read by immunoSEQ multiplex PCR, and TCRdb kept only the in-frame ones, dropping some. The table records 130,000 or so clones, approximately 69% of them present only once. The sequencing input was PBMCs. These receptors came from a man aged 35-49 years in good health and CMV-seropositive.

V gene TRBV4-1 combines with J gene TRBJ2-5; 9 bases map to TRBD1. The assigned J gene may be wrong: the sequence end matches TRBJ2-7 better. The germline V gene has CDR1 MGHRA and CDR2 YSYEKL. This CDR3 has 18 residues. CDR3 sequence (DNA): TGCGCCAGCAGCCAAGATCTCGATATGGACAGGGGTCACTACGAGCAGTACTTC. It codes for CASSQDLDMDRGHYEQYF.

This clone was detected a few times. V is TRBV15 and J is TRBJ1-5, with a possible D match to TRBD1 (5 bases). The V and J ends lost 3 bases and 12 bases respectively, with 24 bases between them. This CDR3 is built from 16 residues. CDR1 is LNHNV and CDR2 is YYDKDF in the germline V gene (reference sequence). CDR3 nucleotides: TGTGCCACCAGCAGCCAGTGGTCGGACATAGAGTTTGTCCAGCATTTT. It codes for CATSSQWSDIEFVQHF.

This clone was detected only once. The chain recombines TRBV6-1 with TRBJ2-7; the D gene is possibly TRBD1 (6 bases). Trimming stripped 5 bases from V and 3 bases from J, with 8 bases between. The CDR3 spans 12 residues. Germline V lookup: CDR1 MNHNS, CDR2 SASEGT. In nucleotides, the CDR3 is TGTGCCAGCAGTCCCAGGGGCTACGAGCAGTACTTC. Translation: CASSPRGYEQYF.

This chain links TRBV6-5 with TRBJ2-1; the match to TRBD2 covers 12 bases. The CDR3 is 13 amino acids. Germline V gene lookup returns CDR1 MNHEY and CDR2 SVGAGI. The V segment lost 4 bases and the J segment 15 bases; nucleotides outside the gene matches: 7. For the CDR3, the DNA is TGTGCCAGCAGTTCCGCTAGCGGGAGGGCCGGGTTCTTC. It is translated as CASSSASGRAGFF.

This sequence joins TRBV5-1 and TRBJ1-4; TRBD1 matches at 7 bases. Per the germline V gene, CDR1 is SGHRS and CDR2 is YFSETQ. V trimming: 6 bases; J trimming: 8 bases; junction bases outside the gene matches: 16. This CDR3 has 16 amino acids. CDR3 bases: TGCGCCAGCACTCGGAGACCAGGGACAGCGAAGGAAAAACTGTTTTTT. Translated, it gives CASTRRPGTAKEKLFF.

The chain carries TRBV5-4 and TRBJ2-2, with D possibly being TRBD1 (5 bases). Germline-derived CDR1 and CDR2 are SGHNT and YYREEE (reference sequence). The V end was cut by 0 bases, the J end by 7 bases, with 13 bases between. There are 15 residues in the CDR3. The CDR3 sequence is CASSLDGSGNGELFF. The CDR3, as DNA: TGTGCCAGCAGCTTGGATGGGTCAGGGAACGGGGAGCTGTTTTTT.

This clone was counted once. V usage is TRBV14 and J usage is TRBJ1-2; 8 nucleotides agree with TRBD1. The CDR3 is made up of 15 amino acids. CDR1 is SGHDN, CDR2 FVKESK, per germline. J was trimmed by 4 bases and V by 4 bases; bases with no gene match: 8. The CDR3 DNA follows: TGTGCCAGCAGCCTGGGGACAGGCGGCATCTATGGCTACACCTTC. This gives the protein CASSLGTGGIYGYTF.

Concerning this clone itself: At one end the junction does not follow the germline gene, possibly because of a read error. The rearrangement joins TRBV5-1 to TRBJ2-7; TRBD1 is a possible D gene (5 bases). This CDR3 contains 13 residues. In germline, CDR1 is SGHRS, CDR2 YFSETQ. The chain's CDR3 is CVSSFDSYYEQYF. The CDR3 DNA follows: TGCGTCAGCAGCTTTGACAGCTACTACGAGCAGTACTTC.

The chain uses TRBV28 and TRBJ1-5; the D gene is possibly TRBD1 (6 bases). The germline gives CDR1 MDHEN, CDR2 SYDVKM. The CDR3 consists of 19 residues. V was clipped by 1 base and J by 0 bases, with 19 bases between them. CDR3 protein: CASSLLGGRRGDSNQPQHF. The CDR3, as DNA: TGTGCCAGCAGTTTATTGGGGGGGCGAAGGGGAGATAGCAATCAGCCCCAGCATTTT.

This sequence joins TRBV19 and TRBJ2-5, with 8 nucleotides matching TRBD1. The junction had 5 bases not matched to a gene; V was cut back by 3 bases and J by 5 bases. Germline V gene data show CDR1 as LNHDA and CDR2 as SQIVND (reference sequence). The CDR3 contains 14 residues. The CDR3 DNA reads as TGTGCCAGTAGTATCGGACAGGGTATCGAGACCCAGTACTTC. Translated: CASSIGQGIETQYF.

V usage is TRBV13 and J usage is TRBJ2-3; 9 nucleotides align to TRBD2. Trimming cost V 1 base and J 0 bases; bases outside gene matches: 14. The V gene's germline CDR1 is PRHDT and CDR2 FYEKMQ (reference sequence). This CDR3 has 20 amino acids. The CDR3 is CASSLAGREAGGSSTDTQYF. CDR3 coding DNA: TGTGCCAGCAGCTTAGCCGGGCGTGAGGCGGGGGGGTCTAGCACAGATACGCAGTATTTT.

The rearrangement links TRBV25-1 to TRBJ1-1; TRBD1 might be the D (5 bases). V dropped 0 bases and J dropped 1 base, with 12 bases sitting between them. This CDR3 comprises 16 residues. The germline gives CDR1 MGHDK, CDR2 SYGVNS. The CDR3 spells CASSEYRAGWNTEAFF. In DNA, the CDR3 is TGTGCCAGCAGTGAATATAGGGCAGGGTGGAACACTGAAGCTTTCTTT.

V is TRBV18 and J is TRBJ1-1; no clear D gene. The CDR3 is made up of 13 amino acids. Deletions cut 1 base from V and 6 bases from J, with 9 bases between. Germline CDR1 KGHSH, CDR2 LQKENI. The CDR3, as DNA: TGTGCCAGCTCACCACAACAAAGTGCTGAAGCTTTCTTT. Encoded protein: CASSPQQSAEAFF.

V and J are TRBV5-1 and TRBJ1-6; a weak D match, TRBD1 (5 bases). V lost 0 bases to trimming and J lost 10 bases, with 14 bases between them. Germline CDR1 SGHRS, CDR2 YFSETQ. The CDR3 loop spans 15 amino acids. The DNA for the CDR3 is TGCGCCAGCAGCTTGGGGCAGGGTGCTGTCTCACCCCTCCACTTT. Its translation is CASSLGQGAVSPLHF. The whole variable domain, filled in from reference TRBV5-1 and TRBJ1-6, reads KAGVTQTPRYLIKTRGQQVTLSCSPISGHRSVSWYQQTPGQGLQFLFEYFSETQRNKGNFPGRFSGRQFSNSRSEMNVSTLELGDSALYLCASSLGQGAVSPLHFGNGTRLTVT.

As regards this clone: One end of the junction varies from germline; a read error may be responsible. CDR3 in amino acids: CASSLALEGGELFF. The CDR3 DNA is TGTGCTAGCAGCTTAGCTTTGGAGGGCGGGGAGCTGTTTTTT. J is TRBJ2-2 and V is TRBV7-7, with D possibly matching TRBD2 (6 bases). The CDR3 covers 14 residues. Germline-derived CDR1 and CDR2 are SSHAT and FNYEAQ (reference sequence).

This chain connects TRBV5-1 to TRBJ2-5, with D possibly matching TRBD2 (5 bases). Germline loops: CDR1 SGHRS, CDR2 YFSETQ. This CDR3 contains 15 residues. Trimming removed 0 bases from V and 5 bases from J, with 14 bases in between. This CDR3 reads CASSLEAGGWETQYF. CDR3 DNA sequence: TGCGCCAGCAGCTTGGAGGCAGGCGGGTGGGAGACCCAGTACTTC.

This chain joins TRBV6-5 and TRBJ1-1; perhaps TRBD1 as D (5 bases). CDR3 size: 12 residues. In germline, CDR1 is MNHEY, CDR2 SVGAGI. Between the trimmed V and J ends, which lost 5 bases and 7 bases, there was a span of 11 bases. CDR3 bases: TGTGCCAGCAGTCAGGGACTTTTTGAAGCTTTCTTT. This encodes CASSQGLFEAFF.

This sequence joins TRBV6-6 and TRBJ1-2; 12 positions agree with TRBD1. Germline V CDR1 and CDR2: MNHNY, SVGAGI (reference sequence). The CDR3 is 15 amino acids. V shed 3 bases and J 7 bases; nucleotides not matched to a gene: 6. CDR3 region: CASSYVGQGAFGYTF. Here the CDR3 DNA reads TGTGCCAGCAGTTATGTGGGACAGGGGGCTTTTGGCTACACCTTC.

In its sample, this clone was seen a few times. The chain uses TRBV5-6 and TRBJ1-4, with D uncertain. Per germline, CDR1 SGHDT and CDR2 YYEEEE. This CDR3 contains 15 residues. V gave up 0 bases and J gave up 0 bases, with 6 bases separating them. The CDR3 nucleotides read TGTGCCAGCAGCTTGGCCGGGGCAACTAATGAAAAACTGTTTTTT. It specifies CASSLAGATNEKLFF. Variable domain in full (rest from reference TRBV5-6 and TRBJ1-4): DAGVTQSPTHLIKTRGQQVTLRCSPKSGHDTVSWYQQALGQGPQFIFQYYEEEERQRGNFPDRFSGHQFPNYSSELNVNALLLGDSALYLCASSLAGATNEKLFFGSGTQLSVL.

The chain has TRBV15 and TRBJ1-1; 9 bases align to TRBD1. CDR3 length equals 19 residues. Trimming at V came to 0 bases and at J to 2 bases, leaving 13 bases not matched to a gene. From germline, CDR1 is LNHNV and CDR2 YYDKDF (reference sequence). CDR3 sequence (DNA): TGTGCCACCAGCAGAGATCCCCGGGGACAGGGTTTCAGAAACACTGAAGCTTTCTTT. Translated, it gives CATSRDPRGQGFRNTEAFF.

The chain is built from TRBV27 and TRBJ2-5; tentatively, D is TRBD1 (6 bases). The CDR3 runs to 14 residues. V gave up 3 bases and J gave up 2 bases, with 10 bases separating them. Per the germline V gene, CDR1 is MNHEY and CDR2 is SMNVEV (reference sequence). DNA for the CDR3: TGTGCCAGCAGTTTTACAGGGCCTCAAGAGACCCAGTACTTC. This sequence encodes CASSFTGPQETQYF.

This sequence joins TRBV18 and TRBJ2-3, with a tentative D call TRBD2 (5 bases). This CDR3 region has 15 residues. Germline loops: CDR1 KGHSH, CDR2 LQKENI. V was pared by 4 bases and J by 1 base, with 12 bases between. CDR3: CASSLATLGTDTQYF. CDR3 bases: TGTGCCAGCTCACTAGCGACACTAGGCACAGATACGCAGTATTTT. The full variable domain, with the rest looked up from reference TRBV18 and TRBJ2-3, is NAGVMQNPRHLVRRRGQEARLRCSPMKGHSHVYWYRQLPEEGLKFMVYLQKENIIDESGMPKERFSAEFPKEGPSILRIQQVVRGDSAAYFCASSLATLGTDTQYFGPGTRLTVL.

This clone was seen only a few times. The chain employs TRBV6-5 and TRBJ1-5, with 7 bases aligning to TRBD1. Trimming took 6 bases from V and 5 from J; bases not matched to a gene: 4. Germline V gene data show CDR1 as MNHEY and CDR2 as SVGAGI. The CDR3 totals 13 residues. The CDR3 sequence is CASRATGDQPQHF. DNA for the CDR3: TGTGCCAGCAGGGCCACAGGGGATCAGCCCCAGCATTTT.

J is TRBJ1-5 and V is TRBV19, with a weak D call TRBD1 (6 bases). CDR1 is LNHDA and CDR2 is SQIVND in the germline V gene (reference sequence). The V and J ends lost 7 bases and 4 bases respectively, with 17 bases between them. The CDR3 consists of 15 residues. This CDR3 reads CASTFSLQGNQPQHF. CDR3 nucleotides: TGTGCCAGTACCTTTTCACTTCAGGGGAATCAGCCCCAGCATTTT. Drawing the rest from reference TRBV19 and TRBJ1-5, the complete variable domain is DGGITQSPKYLFRKEGQNVTLSCEQNLNHDAMYWYRQDPGQGLRLIYYSQIVNDFQKGDIAEGYSVSREKKESFPLTVTSAQKNPTAFYLCASTFSLQGNQPQHFGDGTRLSIL.

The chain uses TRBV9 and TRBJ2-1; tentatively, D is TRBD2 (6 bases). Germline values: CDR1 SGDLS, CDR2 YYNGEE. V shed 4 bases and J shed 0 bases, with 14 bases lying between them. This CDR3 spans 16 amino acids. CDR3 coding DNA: TGTGCCAGCAGCCTCGGAGGGCCGAGCTCCTACAATGAGCAGTTCTTC. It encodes CASSLGGPSSYNEQFF.

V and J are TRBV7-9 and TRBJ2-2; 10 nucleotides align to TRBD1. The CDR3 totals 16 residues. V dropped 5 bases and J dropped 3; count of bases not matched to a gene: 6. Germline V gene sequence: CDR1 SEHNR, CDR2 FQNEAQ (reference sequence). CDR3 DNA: TGTGCCAGCAGCGTAAAGACAGGGGGCTACACCGGGGAGCTGTTTTTT. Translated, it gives CASSVKTGGYTGELFF.

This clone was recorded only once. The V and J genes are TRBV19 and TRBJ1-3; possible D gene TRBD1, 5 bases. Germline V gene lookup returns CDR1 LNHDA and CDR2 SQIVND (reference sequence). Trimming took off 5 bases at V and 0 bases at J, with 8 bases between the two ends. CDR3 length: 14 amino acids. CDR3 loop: CASSVDSSGNTIYF. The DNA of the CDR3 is TGTGCCAGTAGTGTTGACAGCTCTGGAAACACCATATATTTT.

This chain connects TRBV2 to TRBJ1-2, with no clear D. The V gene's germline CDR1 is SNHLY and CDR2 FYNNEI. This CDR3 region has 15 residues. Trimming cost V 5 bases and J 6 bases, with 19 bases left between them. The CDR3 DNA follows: TGTGCCAGCAGTCCCCGGGGTCAGACGGACCATGGCTACACCTTC. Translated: CASSPRGQTDHGYTF.

CDR3 amino acids: CASSRDRTTYYF. The CDR3 coding sequence is TGCGCCAGCAGTCGGGACAGGACAACCTATTACTTC. The V gene is TRBV10-1, the J gene TRBJ2-5; TRBD1 aligns across 8 bases. The ends lost 5 bases at V and 14 bases at J; junction bases unmatched: 10. CDR3 size: 12 residues. CDR1 and CDR2 from the germline V gene are WNHNN and SYGVQD (reference sequence).

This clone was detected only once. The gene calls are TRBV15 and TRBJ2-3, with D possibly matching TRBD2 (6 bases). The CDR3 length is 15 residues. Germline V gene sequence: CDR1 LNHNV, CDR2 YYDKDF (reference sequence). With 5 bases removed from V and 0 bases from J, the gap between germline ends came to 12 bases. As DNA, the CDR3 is TGTGCCACCAGCGGACTACCTACTAGCACAGATACGCAGTATTTT. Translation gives CATSGLPTSTDTQYF.